The 10 T cell receptor beta chains in this list originate from one sample, sequenced in a study of T cells after yellow fever vaccination (dated by TCRdb to the late 2010s). This specimen's treatment or condition label, per the study, means: live attenuated yellow fever vaccine strain. The method behind the library was 5' RACE. The data were produced on an Illumina NovaSeq 6000. TCRdb reprocessed the public reads (quality trimming at Q25 with fastp, clone calling with MiXCR) and kept in-frame beta chains. A single entry per CDR3 protein holds the most common genes and DNA from its merged rows. In all, the sample holds 300,000 to 350,000 distinct CDR3 sequences, and 3.5% to 4.5% of those were seen once. 15% to 20% of the sample is held by the ten biggest clonotypes. This specimen was PBMCs, taken 15 days after the yellow fever booster vaccination. Receptors originate from a man between 18 and 35 years old who received the YFV17D yellow fever vaccine.

This clonotype was picked up many times. The chain joins TRBV14 to TRBJ1-2; no definite D call. This CDR3 comprises 16 residues. Germline V lookup: CDR1 SGHDN, CDR2 FVKESK. Trimming removed 4 bases at V and 5 bases at J, with 20 bases between. The CDR3 sequence: CASSPIGHEAQYGYTF. For the CDR3, the DNA is TGTGCCAGCAGCCCAATAGGTCATGAGGCCCAATATGGCTACACCTTC.

This clonotype was observed a few times. The gene calls are TRBV6-5 and TRBJ2-2; D not certain. The germline CDR1 and CDR2 sequences are MNHEY and SVGAGI. This CDR3 region has 13 residues. V lost 5 bases and J lost 7, with 11 bases in between. This CDR3 reads CASSPLSGGELFF. In DNA form, the CDR3 reads TGTGCCAGCAGTCCGCTCAGTGGCGGGGAGCTGTTTTTT.

V gene TRBV7-3 combines with J gene TRBJ1-2; TRBD1 is a possible D gene (5 bases). Trimming took 2 bases from V and 8 from J, leaving 21 bases between them. The CDR3 runs 16 residues. Germline CDR1 reads SGHTA; CDR2 reads FQGTGA. The CDR3 protein is CASSLGGPGISGGYTF. CDR3 DNA sequence: TGTGCCAGCAGCTTAGGGGGACCGGGGATAAGTGGAGGCTACACCTTC.

This clonotype was counted many times. The chain carries TRBV7-9 and TRBJ2-3, with D perhaps matching TRBD2 (6 bases). Trimming left V 1 base short and J 0 bases short, with 11 bases between. Germline CDR1 is SEHNR and CDR2 is FQNEAQ (reference sequence). This CDR3 comprises 16 residues. CDR3 sequence: CASSLVAGFSTDTQYF. CDR3 coding DNA: TGTGCCAGCAGCTTAGTCGCGGGATTTAGCACAGATACGCAGTATTTT.

The V gene is TRBV7-2, the J gene TRBJ2-3, with unresolved D. V lost 3 bases, J lost 4 bases, and 8 bases lay in between. The CDR3 consists of 13 residues. Germline CDR1 is SGHTA and CDR2 is FQGNSA. The CDR3 protein is CASSFAGADTQYF. CDR3 nucleotide sequence: TGTGCCAGCAGCTTCGCTGGGGCAGATACGCAGTATTTT.

The chain couples TRBV5-8 to TRBJ1-1, with a weak D call TRBD1 (5 bases). In germline, CDR1 is SGHTS, CDR2 YDEGEE. V lost 0 bases and J lost 6, with 9 bases in between. The CDR3 has 13 amino acids. The CDR3 bases are TGTGCCAGCAGCTTGGGGTGGGGCGCTGAAGCTTTCTTT. Translated: CASSLGWGAEAFF.

The table lists this clonotype with many counts. V gene TRBV9 combines with J gene TRBJ2-1; D gene unclear. V was clipped by 4 bases and J by 9 bases, with 11 bases between them. CDR3 length: 12 residues. Germline lookup yields CDR1 SGDLS and CDR2 YYNGEE. DNA for the CDR3: TGTGCCAGCAGCCCCAAGTGGGCTGAGCAGTTCTTC. This codes for CASSPKWAEQFF.

This clonotype was recorded at least ten times. The chain joins TRBV20-1 to TRBJ1-1, with D unclear. V was cut by 0 bases and J by 3 bases, with 14 bases left in between. Germline V CDR1 and CDR2: DFQATT, SNEGSKA (reference sequence). The CDR3 is 15 residues long. The CDR3 loop is CSARDSRKSHTEAFF. CDR3 coding DNA: TGCAGTGCTAGAGATTCGCGGAAATCACACACTGAAGCTTTCTTT.

This clonotype was recorded at least ten times. Written as DNA, the CDR3 is TGCAGTGCGAGACAGGGGGCCTCTGGGGCCAACGTCCTGACTTTC. As protein: CSARQGASGANVLTF. This chain uses TRBV20-1 with TRBJ2-6; 10 positions agree with TRBD1. With V trimmed by 6 bases and J by 0 bases, 2 bases remained unmatched. The CDR3 totals 15 residues. Germline loops: CDR1 DFQATT, CDR2 SNEGSKA (reference sequence).

This clonotype was detected only a few times. V and J are TRBV7-9 and TRBJ2-1; 7 bases match TRBD2. The V gene's germline CDR1 is SEHNR and CDR2 FQNEAQ (reference sequence). This CDR3 spans 14 amino acids. With 1 base clipped from V and 8 bases from J, the junction kept 5 bases outside the gene matches. The DNA of the CDR3 is TGTGCCAGCAGCTTAGGGGGAGGGGACGATGAGCAGTTCTTC. It encodes CASSLGGGDDEQFF.